This T cell receptor (beta chain) is from a study of OX40 agonist ivuxolimab in advanced cancers. CDR3 length: 17 residues. Germline assignment: CDR1 SGHTA and CDR2 FQGNSA. With V trimmed by 5 bases and J by 3 bases, 11 bases remained unmatched. Assay: immunoSEQ multiplex PCR; the TCRdb copy retains only in-frame clones and omits some. Seen here are 65,000 to 95,000 clones, around 90% observed once, and the top ten hold roughly 6.9%. General study findings and limits: It was also the case that some nonresponders had low normalized T-cell clonal expansion. Relative to CD4+, CD8+ T cells held more expanded clones on average.

Regarding this clone: Its antigen remains unknown.

Sequenced material: CD4+ or CD8+ T cells sorted from blood, taken in a trial of the OX40 agonist ivuxolimab. V is TRBV7-2 and J is TRBJ2-3, with 10 positions matching TRBD2. This TCR was recovered from an adult with an advanced solid tumor such as melanoma, head and neck, liver or kidney cancer. The CDR3 bases are TGTGCCAGCAGCCCCACCGGAGCGGGAGGGCCTACAGATACGCAGTATTTT. Translation gives CASSPTGAGGPTDTQYF.